This entry describes one TCR beta chain. The data are from a study of shared clonotypes between healthy human individuals. Whole-study context: Donors, aged 18 to 49, were a couple of women and a few men.

Trimming left V 3 bases short and J 7 bases short, with 16 bases between. CDR1 is MDHEN, CDR2 SYDVKM, per germline. The CDR3 sequence is 15 residues long. TCRdb's copy holds only in-frame clones and misses some; the assay was immunoSEQ multiplex PCR. The sample lists roughly 720,000 clones, 90% seen once, with 30% to 40% in the top ten. The rearrangement joins TRBV28 to TRBJ1-5; perhaps TRBD1 as D (6 bases). The TCR originated in a young man in good health. Some clones in this sample may be carry-over from other donors' samples. The sample was memory CD8+ T cells from PBMCs. Subset indicated: CD45RO+ cells pooled with CCR7-negative TemRA cells. The CDR3 DNA is TGTGCCAGCAGTTTCGGCGTTATTGGGGGCCAGCCCCAGCATTTT. Its translation is CASSFGVIGGQPQHF.